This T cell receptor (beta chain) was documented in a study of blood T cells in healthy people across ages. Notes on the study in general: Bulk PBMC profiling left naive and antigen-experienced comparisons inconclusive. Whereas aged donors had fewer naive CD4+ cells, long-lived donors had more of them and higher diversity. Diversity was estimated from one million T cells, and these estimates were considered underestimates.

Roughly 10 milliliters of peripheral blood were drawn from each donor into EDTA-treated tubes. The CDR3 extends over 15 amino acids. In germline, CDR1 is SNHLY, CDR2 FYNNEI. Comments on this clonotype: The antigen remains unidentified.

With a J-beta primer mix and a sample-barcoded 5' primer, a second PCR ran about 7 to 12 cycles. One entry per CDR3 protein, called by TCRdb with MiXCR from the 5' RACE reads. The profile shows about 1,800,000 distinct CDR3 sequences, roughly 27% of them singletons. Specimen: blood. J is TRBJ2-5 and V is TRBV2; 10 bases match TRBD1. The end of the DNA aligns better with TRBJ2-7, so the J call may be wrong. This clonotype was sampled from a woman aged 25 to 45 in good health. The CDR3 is CASSRQGANSYEQYF. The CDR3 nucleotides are TGTGCCAGCAGTCGACAGGGGGCGAATTCCTACGAGCAGTACTTC.